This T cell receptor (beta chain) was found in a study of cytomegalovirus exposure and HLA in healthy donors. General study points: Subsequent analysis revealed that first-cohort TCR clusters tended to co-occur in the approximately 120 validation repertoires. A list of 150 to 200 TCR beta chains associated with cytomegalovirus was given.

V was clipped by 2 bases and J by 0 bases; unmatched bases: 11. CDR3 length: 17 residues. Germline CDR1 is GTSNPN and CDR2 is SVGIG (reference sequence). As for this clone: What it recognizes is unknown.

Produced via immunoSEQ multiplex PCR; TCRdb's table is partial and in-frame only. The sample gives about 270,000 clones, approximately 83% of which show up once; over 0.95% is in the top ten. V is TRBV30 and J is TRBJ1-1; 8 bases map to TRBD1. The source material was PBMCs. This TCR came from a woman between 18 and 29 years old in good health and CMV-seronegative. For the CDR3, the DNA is TGTGCCTGGAGTTACCGCAGGGGGCTGCCTATGAACACTGAAGCTTTCTTT. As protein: CAWSYRRGLPMNTEAFF.